These 19 T cell receptor beta chains came from one sample sequenced in a study of cytomegalovirus exposure and HLA in healthy donors. Both 60 Vbeta primers and 13 Jbeta primers went into the PCR. TCRdb's table, derived via immunoSEQ multiplex PCR, lists solely in-frame clones and lacks some. The top ten hold approximately 2.4% of the sample, which has under 200,000 clones, 79% seen once. The sample comprised PBMCs. These TCRs come from a woman between 50 and 59 years old in good health and CMV-seronegative.

V gene TRBV20-1 combines with J gene TRBJ2-7; D unclear. The CDR3 is 9 residues long. CDR1 and CDR2 from the germline V gene are DFQATT and SNEGSKA (reference sequence). With 8 bases removed from V and 6 bases from J, the gap between germline ends came to 8 bases. CDR3 nucleotides: TGCAGTCCCCTATGCGAGCAGTACTTC. This sequence encodes CSPLCEQYF.

This chain connects TRBV6-1 to TRBJ1-2; D is undetermined. The CDR3 runs to 13 residues. Germline loops: CDR1 MNHNS, CDR2 SASEGT. Deletions cut 5 bases from V and 2 bases from J, with 9 bases between. CDR3: CASSQNWNYGYTF. CDR3 DNA: TGTGCCAGCAGTCAAAACTGGAACTATGGCTACACCTTC.

The chain carries TRBV6-5 and TRBJ1-2; 7 nucleotides agree with TRBD1. Germline V CDR1 and CDR2: MNHEY, SVGAGI. The ends lost 2 bases at V and 2 bases at J; junction bases unmatched: 2. This CDR3 is built from 14 residues. CDR3 DNA: TGTGCCAGCAGTTACGGGGGACAGAACTATGGCTACACCTTC. Residues: CASSYGGQNYGYTF.

The chain carries TRBV7-3 and TRBJ1-1, with D unresolved. The CDR3 totals 14 residues. The V and J ends lost 0 bases and 3 bases respectively, with 8 bases between them. Germline CDR1 is SGHTA and CDR2 is FQGTGA. The CDR3 here is CASSLTEGDTEAFF. The CDR3 nucleotides are TGTGCCAGCAGCTTAACGGAGGGTGACACTGAAGCTTTCTTT.

V and J are TRBV27 and TRBJ2-1; no reliable D call. The V gene lost 6 bases and the J gene lost 2 bases, with 14 bases spanning the gap. The CDR3 has 15 residues. CDR1 MNHEY and CDR2 SMNVEV come from the germline V gene (reference sequence). CDR3 sequence reads: CASRAQLRTYNEQFF. The DNA of the CDR3 is TGTGCCAGCAGGGCACAGCTAAGGACCTACAATGAGCAGTTCTTC.

The V gene is TRBV4-3, the J gene TRBJ1-1; D unclear. The CDR3 has 15 amino acids. Germline lookup yields CDR1 LGHNA and CDR2 YSLEER. V lost 0 bases and J lost 1, with 9 bases in between. The CDR3 region has the DNA TGCGCCAGCAGCCAAGATGCAGATACGAACACTGAAGCTTTCTTT. Amino acid sequence: CASSQDADTNTEAFF.

The rearrangement uses TRBV5-1 and TRBJ1-4; 10 nucleotides line up with TRBD1. With V trimmed by 3 bases and J by 6 bases, 5 bases remained unmatched. The CDR3 totals 15 residues. The germline gives CDR1 SGHRS, CDR2 YFSETQ. The CDR3 DNA sequence: TGCGCCAGCAGCTACGCCGGGACAGGGGATGAAAAACTGTTTTTT. It specifies CASSYAGTGDEKLFF.

In its sample, this clone was seen once. The CDR3 DNA reads TGTGCCAGCCCCTTAGGGGGCGGGAGGGCCTCCGCCGAGCAGTACTTC. As protein: CASPLGGGRASAEQYF. The rearrangement links TRBV7-9 to TRBJ2-7, with 9 bases lining up with TRBD2. Germline CDR1 and CDR2: SEHNR and FQNEAQ (reference sequence). With V trimmed by 8 bases and J by 6 bases, 17 bases remained unmatched. The CDR3 contains 16 residues.

The chain recombines TRBV7-2 with TRBJ1-1; D may be TRBD1 (5 bases). Per the germline V gene, CDR1 is SGHTA and CDR2 is FQGNSA. This CDR3 is 14 amino acids long. Trimming left V 4 bases short and J 0 bases short, with 9 bases between. The CDR3 reads CASSSRALNTEAFF. The CDR3 DNA reads TGTGCCAGCAGCTCCAGGGCCCTGAACACTGAAGCTTTCTTT.

The rearrangement joins TRBV4-3 to TRBJ2-5, with 7 nucleotides matching TRBD2. The germline V gene has CDR1 LGHNA and CDR2 YSLEER. The V gene end was trimmed by 5 bases and the J gene end by 4 bases; junction bases not matched to a gene: 10. There are 15 residues in the CDR3. The CDR3 region is CASSSGRAGLETQYF. The CDR3 DNA reads as TGCGCCAGCAGCTCAGGGAGGGCGGGGTTAGAGACCCAGTACTTC.

The sample holds one count of this clone. The chain couples TRBV30 to TRBJ2-3, with 10 bases lining up with TRBD2. The CDR3 totals 15 residues. J lost 4 bases, V lost 8 bases, and 12 bases had no gene match. Germline V CDR1 and CDR2: GTSNPN, SVGIG (reference sequence). The CDR3 DNA follows: TGTGCCAAAGGTGGAGCGGGGGGGCGTTCAGATACGCAGTATTTT. It is translated as CAKGGAGGRSDTQYF. The full variable domain, in which reference TRBV30 and TRBJ2-3 provide the parts outside the CDR3, is SQTIHQWPATLVQPVGSPLSLECTVEGTSNPNLYWYRQAAGRGLQLLFYSVGIGQISSEVPQNLSASRPQDRQFILSSKKLLLSDSGFYLCAKGGAGGRSDTQYFGPGTRLTVL.

This chain connects TRBV19 to TRBJ1-5; 9 positions agree with TRBD1. The CDR3 length is 16 residues. CDR1 and CDR2 from the germline V gene are LNHDA and SQIVND (reference sequence). With V trimmed by 2 bases and J by 2 bases, 4 bases remained unmatched. CDR3 in amino acids: CASSISGTGRNQPQHF. The CDR3 coding sequence is TGTGCCAGTAGTATATCTGGGACAGGGCGCAATCAGCCCCAGCATTTT. The variable domain in full, with the rest retrieved from reference TRBV19 and TRBJ1-5, is DGGITQSPKYLFRKEGQNVTLSCEQNLNHDAMYWYRQDPGQGLRLIYYSQIVNDFQKGDIAEGYSVSREKKESFPLTVTSAQKNPTAFYLCASSISGTGRNQPQHFGDGTRLSIL.

This rearrangement joins TRBV6-5 to TRBJ1-1; TRBD1 agrees at 7 bases. J gave up 0 bases and V 5 bases, and 6 bases lay outside the gene matches. The CDR3 consists of 15 residues. In germline, CDR1 is MNHEY, CDR2 SVGAGI. The CDR3, as DNA: TGTGCCAGCAGTCTGGACAGGTTTCTGAACACTGAAGCTTTCTTT. Amino acids: CASSLDRFLNTEAFF.

V is TRBV4-1 and J is TRBJ2-1, with 7 bases aligning to TRBD2. Trimming cost V 5 bases and J 2 bases; bases outside gene matches: 3. The germline gives CDR1 MGHRA, CDR2 YSYEKL. The CDR3 has 14 amino acids. As DNA, the CDR3 is TGCGCCAGCAGCACACTAGCGACCTACAATGAGCAGTTCTTC. Translation: CASSTLATYNEQFF.

The chain combines TRBV10-3 with TRBJ2-1; TRBD2 matches 8 bases. With 8 bases clipped from V and 6 bases from J, the junction kept 9 bases outside the gene matches. Germline-derived CDR1 and CDR2 are ENHRY and SYGVKD. The CDR3 contains 14 residues. The CDR3 here is CAIGAPGGLNEQFF. DNA for the CDR3: TGTGCCATCGGGGCTCCGGGAGGGCTCAATGAGCAGTTCTTC.

The CDR3 coding sequence is TGTGCCAGCAGATCGTTAGGACAGGGGGTCGGAAACACCATATATTTT. This gives the protein CASRSLGQGVGNTIYF. The chain has TRBV5-6 and TRBJ1-3; 10 nucleotides align to TRBD1. The germline V gene encodes CDR1 SGHDT and CDR2 YYEEEE. After removal of 5 bases from V and 4 bases from J, the junction contained 9 bases not matched to a gene. This CDR3 spans 16 amino acids.

V usage is TRBV19 and J usage is TRBJ2-7; the match to TRBD1 covers 10 bases. Germline CDR1 is LNHDA and CDR2 is SQIVND (reference sequence). Trimming cost V 4 bases and J 7 bases; bases outside gene matches: 10. The CDR3 covers 15 residues. CDR3 nucleotide sequence: TGTGCCAGTAGTAGGAGGACAGGGGGGATAATGGAGCAGTACTTC. Amino acids: CASSRRTGGIMEQYF.

The chain carries TRBV7-9 and TRBJ2-1, with TRBD1 identical over 11 bases. With 6 bases clipped from V and 11 bases from J, the junction kept 24 bases outside the gene matches. There are 19 residues in the CDR3. In germline, CDR1 is SEHNR, CDR2 FQNEAQ (reference sequence). The CDR3 DNA reads TGTGCCAGCAGTCTCATCGGGACAGGGGGGCCGGGACTAGCCAAACAGCAGTTCTTC. Its protein product is CASSLIGTGGPGLAKQQFF.

This clone has just a few counts. The V and J genes are TRBV2 and TRBJ2-5; 15 bases are a match to TRBD2. Per the germline V gene, CDR1 is SNHLY and CDR2 is FYNNEI. The CDR3 has 17 residues. The junction had 5 bases not matched to a gene; V was cut back by 1 base and J by 5 bases. Here the CDR3 reads CASSEGTSGRAWETQYF. CDR3 nucleotides: TGTGCCAGCAGTGAAGGGACTAGCGGGAGGGCCTGGGAGACCCAGTACTTC.